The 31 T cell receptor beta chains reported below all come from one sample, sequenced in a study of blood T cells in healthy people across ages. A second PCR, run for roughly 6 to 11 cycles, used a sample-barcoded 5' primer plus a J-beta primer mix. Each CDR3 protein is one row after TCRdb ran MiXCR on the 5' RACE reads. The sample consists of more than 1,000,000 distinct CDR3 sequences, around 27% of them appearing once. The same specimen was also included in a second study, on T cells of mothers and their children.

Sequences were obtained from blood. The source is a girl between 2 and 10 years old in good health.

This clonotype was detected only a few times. As DNA, the CDR3 is TGCGCCAGCAGCCAAGATGTTGGGGAAGCTGGGGCCAACGTCCTGACTTTC. Translation: CASSQDVGEAGANVLTF. The chain links TRBV4-3 to TRBJ2-6; no definite D call. Trimming stripped 0 bases from V and 2 bases from J, with 11 bases between. The CDR3 has 17 residues. Germline values: CDR1 LGHNA, CDR2 YSLEER.

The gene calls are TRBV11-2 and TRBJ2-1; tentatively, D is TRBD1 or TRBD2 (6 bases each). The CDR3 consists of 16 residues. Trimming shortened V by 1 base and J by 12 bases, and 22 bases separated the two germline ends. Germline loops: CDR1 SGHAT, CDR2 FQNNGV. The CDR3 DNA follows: TGTGCCAGCAGCTTAGGTTTAGAGTCGCTCGGGGGCATGCAGTTCTTC. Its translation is CASSLGLESLGGMQFF.

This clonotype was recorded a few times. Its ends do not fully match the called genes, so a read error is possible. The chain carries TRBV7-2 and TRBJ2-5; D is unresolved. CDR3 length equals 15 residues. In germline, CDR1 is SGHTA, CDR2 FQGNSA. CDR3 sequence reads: CAGSLIPSTQETQYF. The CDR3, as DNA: TGTGCCGGCAGCTTAATACCCAGTACACAAGAGACCCAGTACTTC.

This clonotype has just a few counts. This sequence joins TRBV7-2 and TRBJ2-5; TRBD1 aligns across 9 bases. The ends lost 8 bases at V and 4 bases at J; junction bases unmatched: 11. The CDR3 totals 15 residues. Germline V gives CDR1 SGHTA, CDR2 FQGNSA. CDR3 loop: CASLYRGPPGETQYF. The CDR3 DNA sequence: TGTGCCAGCTTATACAGGGGGCCCCCGGGAGAGACCCAGTACTTC.

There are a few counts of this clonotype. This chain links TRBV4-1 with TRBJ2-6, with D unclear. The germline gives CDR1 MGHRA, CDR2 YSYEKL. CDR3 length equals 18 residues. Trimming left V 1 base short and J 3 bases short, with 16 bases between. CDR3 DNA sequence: TGCGCCAGCAGCCAAGCGGTAGGGCGTAATTTTGGGGCCAACGTCCTGACTTTC. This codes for CASSQAVGRNFGANVLTF.

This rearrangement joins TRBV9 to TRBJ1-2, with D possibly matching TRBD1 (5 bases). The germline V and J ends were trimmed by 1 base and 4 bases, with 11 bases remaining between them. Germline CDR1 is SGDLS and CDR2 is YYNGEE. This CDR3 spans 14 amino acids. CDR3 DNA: TGTGCCAGCAGCGTAAGCAGGGACCCCTATGGCTACACCTTC. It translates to CASSVSRDPYGYTF.

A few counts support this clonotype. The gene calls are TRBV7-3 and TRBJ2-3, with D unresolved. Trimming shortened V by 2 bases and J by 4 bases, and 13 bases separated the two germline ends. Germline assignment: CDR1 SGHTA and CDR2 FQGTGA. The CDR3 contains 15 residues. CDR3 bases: TGTGCCAGCAGCTTAGGGATTTCCCGGCCAGATACGCAGTATTTT. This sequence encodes CASSLGISRPDTQYF.

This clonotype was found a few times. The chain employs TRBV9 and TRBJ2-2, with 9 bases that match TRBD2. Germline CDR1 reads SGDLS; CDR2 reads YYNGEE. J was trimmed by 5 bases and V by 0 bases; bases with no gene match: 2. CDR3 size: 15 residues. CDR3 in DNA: TGTGCCAGCAGCGTAGGCGGGGGGGTAACCGGGGAGCTGTTTTTT. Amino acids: CASSVGGGVTGELFF.

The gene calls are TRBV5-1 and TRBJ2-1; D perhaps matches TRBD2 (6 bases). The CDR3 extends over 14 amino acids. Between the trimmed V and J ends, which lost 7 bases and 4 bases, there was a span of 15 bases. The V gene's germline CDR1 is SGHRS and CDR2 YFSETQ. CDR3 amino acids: CASHMGLQYNEQFF. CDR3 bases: TGCGCCAGCCATATGGGACTTCAGTACAATGAGCAGTTCTTC.

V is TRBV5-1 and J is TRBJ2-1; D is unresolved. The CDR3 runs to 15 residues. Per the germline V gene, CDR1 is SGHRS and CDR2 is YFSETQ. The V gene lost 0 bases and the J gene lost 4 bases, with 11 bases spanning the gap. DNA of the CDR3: TGCGCCAGCAGCTTGGATCCGACTGGGTACAATGAGCAGTTCTTC. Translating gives CASSLDPTGYNEQFF.

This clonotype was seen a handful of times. The CDR3 protein is CATSRRGGQETQYF. Here the CDR3 DNA reads TGTGCCACCAGCAGGCGGGGGGGCCAAGAGACCCAGTACTTC. V gene TRBV15 combines with J gene TRBJ2-7; TRBD2 matches 9 bases. The end of the DNA is better explained by TRBJ2-5, so the J call may be wrong. Germline CDR1 reads LNHNV; CDR2 reads YYDKDF (reference sequence). This CDR3 spans 14 amino acids.

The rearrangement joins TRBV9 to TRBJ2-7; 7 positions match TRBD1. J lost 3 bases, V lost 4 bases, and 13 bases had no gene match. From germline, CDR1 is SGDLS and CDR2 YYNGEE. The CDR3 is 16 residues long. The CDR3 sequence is CASSRETGTRGYEQYF. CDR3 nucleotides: TGTGCCAGCAGCCGAGAGACAGGGACCCGGGGCTACGAGCAGTACTTC.

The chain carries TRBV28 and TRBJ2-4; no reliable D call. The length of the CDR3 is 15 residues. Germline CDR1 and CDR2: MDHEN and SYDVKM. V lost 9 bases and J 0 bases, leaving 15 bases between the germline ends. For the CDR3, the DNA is TGTGCCAGTCTCCCGGAGAACCTAGCCAAAAACATTCAGTACTTC. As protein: CASLPENLAKNIQYF.

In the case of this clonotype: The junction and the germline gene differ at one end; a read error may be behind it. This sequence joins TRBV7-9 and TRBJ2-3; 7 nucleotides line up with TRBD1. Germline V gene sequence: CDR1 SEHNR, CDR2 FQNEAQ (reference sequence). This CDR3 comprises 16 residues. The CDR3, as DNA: TGTGCCAGCAGCTTATTTACAGGGGAGTCGTTAGATACGCGGTATTTT. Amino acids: CASSLFTGESLDTRYF.

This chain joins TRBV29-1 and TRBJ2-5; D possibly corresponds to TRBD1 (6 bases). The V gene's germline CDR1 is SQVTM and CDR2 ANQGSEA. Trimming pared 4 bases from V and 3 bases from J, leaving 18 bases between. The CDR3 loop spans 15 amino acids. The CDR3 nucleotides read TGCAGCGTTGGAGCAGGAGAGGGGGTAAAAGAGACCCAGTACTTC. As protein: CSVGAGEGVKETQYF.

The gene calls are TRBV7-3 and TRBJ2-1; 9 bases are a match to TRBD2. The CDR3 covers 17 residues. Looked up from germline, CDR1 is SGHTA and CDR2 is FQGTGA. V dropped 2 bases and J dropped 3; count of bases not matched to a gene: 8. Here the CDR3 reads CASSLLGATSGYNEQFF. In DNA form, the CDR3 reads TGTGCCAGCAGCTTACTAGGGGCGACTAGCGGCTACAATGAGCAGTTCTTC.

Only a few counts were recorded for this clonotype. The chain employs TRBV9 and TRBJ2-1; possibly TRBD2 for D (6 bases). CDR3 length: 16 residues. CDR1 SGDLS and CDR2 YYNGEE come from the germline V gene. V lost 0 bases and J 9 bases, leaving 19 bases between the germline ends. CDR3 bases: TGTGCCAGCAGCGTAGATAGCGGAGGAGTAATAGGTGAGCAGTTCTTC. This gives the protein CASSVDSGGVIGEQFF.

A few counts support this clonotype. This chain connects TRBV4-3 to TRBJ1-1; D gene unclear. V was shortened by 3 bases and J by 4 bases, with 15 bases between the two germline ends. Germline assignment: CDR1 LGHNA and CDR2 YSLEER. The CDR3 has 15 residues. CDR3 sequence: CASSHVGIRTTEAFF. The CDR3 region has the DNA TGCGCCAGCAGCCATGTGGGGATTAGAACCACTGAAGCTTTCTTT.

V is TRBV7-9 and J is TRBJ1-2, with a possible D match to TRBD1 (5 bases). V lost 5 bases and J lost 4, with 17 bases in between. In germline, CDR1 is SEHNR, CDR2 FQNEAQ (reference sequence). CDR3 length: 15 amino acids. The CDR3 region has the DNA TGTGCCAGCAGCCCAGTTTCGCGGGGGGGCTATGGCTACACCTTC. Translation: CASSPVSRGGYGYTF.

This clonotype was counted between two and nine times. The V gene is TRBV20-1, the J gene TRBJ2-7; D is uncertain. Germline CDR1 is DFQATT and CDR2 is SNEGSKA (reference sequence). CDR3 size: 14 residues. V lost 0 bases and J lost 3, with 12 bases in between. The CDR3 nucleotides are TGCAGTGCTAGAGATCTCGGGCACGGCTACGAGCAGTACTTC. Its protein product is CSARDLGHGYEQYF.

In DNA, the CDR3 is TGTGCCAGCAGCACCCGGACAGGGGGCTACGAGCAGTACTTC. This gives the protein CASSTRTGGYEQYF. The chain carries TRBV14 and TRBJ2-7; 10 bases line up with TRBD1. The CDR3 has 14 residues. V lost 5 bases, J lost 3 bases, and 4 bases stayed unmatched. CDR1 and CDR2 (germline): SGHDN, FVKESK. The full variable domain, in which reference TRBV14 and TRBJ2-7 provide the parts outside the CDR3, is EAGVTQFPSHSVIEKGQTVTLRCDPISGHDNLYWYRRVMGKEIKFLLHFVKESKQDESGMPNNRFLAERTGGTYSTLKVQPAELEDSGVYFCASSTRTGGYEQYFGPGTRLTVT.

The CDR3, as DNA: TGTGCCAGCAGTTTCAGGGGCCCGACCCTTGACGAGCAGTACTTC. Protein product: CASSFRGPTLDEQYF. The chain combines TRBV28 with TRBJ2-7; D perhaps matches TRBD1 (6 bases). Per the germline V gene, CDR1 is MDHEN and CDR2 is SYDVKM. CDR3 length: 15 residues. Trimming pared 3 bases from V and 5 bases from J, leaving 17 bases between.

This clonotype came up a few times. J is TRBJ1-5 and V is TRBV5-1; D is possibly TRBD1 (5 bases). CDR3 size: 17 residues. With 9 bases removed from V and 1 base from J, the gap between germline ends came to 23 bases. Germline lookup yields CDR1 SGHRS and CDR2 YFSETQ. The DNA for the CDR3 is TGCGCCAACCCGGAGGGACCTCCTGGGTTAAGCAATCAGCCCCAGCATTTT. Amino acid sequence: CANPEGPPGLSNQPQHF. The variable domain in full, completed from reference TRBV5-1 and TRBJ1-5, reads KAGVTQTPRYLIKTRGQQVTLSCSPISGHRSVSWYQQTPGQGLQFLFEYFSETQRNKGNFPGRFSGRQFSNSRSEMNVSTLELGDSALYLCANPEGPPGLSNQPQHFGDGTRLSIL.

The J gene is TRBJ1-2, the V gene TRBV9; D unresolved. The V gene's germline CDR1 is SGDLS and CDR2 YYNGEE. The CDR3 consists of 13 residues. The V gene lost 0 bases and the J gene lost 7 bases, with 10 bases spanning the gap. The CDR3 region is CASSVVGRCGYTF. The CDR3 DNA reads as TGTGCCAGCAGCGTAGTCGGTCGGTGTGGCTACACCTTC.

The CDR3 coding sequence is TGTGCCAGCAGTCCCACGGGACAGGGCTATGCTAGCAATCAGCCCCAGCATTTT. Its translation is CASSPTGQGYASNQPQHF. The chain has TRBV6-1 and TRBJ1-5, with 9 bases aligning to TRBD1. CDR1 and CDR2 from the germline V gene are MNHNS and SASEGT. The CDR3 length is 18 residues. The ends lost 5 bases at V and 0 bases at J; junction bases unmatched: 11.

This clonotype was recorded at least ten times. The CDR3 DNA sequence: TGTGCCAGCAGCTATGTCACAGATACGCAGTATTTT. Encoded protein: CASSYVTDTQYF. This sequence joins TRBV12-3 or TRBV12-4 and TRBJ2-3, with D unresolved. V was trimmed by 6 bases and J by 2 bases, leaving 6 bases between them. The CDR3 has 12 residues.

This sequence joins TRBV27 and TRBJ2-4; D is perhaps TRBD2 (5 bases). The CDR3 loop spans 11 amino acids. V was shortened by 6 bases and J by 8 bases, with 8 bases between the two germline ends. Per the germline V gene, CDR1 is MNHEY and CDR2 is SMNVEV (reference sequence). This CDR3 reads CASRDGDIQYF. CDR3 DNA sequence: TGTGCCAGCAGGGACGGGGACATTCAGTACTTC.

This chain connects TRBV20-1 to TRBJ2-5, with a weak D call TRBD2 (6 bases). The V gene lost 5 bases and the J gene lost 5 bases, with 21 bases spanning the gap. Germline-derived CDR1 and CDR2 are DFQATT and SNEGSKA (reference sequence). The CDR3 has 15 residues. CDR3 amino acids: CSAVPGLLFFETQYF. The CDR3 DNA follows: TGCAGTGCTGTACCGGGACTGCTATTTTTTGAGACCCAGTACTTC.

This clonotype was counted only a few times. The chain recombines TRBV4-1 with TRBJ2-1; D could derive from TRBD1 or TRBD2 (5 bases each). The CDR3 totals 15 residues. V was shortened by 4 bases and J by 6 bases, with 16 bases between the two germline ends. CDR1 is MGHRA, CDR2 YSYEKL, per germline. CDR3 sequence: CASSLAWDLSNEQFF. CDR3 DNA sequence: TGCGCCAGCAGCCTAGCATGGGACCTGAGCAATGAGCAGTTCTTC.

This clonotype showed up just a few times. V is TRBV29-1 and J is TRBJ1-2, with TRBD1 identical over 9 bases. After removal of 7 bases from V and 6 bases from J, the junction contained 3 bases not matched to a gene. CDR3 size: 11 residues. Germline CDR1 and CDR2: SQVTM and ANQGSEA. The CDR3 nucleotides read TGCAGCGCTACAGGGGGCGATGGCTACACCTTC. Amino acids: CSATGGDGYTF.

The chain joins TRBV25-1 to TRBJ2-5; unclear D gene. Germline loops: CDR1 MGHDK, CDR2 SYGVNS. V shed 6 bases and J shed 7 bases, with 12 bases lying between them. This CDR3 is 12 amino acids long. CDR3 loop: CASSRTKGTQYF. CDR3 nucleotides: TGTGCCAGCAGCCGAACGAAGGGGACCCAGTACTTC.